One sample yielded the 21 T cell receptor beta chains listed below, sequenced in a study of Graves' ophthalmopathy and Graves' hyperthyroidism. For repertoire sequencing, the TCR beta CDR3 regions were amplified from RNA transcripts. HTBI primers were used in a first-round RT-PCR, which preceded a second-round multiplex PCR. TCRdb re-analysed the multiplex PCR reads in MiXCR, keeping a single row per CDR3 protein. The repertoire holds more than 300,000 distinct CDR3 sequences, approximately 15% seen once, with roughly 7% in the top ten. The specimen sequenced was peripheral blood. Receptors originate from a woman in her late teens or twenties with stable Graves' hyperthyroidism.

CDR3 sequence reads: CARATKYSNQPQHF. The CDR3 DNA reads as TGTGCCAGGGCAACCAAATATAGCAATCAGCCCCAGCATTTT. The chain joins TRBV27 to TRBJ1-5, with D hard to call. This CDR3 spans 14 amino acids. Germline CDR1 is MNHEY and CDR2 is SMNVEV (reference sequence). V was clipped by 9 bases and J by 0 bases, with 12 bases between them.

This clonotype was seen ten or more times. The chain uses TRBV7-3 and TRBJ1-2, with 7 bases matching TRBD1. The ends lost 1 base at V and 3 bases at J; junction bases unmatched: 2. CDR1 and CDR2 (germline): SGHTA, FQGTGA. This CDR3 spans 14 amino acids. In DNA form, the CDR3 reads TGTGCCAGCAGCTTAAGCGACAGGGACTATGGCTACACCTTC. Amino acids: CASSLSDRDYGYTF. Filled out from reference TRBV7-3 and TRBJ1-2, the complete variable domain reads GAGVSQTPSNKVTEKGKYVELRCDPISGHTALYWYRQSLGQGPEFLIYFQGTGAADDSGLPNDRFFAVRPEGSVSTLKIQRTERGDSAVYLCASSLSDRDYGYTFGSGTRLTVV.

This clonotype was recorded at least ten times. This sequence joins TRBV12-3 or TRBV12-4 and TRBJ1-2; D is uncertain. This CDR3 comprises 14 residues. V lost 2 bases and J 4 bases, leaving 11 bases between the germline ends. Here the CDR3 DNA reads TGTGCCAGCAGTTTAACTTCTGGAATCTATGGCTACACCTTC. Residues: CASSLTSGIYGYTF.

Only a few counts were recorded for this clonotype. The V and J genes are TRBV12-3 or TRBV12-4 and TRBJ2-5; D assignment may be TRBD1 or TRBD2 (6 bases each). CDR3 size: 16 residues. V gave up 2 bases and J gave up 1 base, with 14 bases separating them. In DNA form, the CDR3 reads TGTGCCAGCAGTTTAAACCCCCCGGGGGCCCAAGAGACCCAGTACTTC. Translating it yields CASSLNPPGAQETQYF.

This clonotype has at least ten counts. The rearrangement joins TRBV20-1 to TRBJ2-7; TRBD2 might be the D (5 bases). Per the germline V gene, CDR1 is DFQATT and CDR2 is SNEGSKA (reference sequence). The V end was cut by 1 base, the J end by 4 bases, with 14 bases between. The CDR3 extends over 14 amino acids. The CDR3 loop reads CSARVSASSYEQYF. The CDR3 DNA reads TGCAGTGCTAGAGTGTCGGCTAGCTCTTACGAGCAGTACTTC.

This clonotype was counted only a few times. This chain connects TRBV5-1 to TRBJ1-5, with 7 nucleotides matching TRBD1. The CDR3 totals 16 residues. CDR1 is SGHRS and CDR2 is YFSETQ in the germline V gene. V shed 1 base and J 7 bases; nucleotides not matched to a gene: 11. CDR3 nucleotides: TGCGCCAGCAGCTTGCCCTTACAGGGGATCGGCCAGCCCCAGCATTTT. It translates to CASSLPLQGIGQPQHF. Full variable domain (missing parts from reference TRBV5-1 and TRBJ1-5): KAGVTQTPRYLIKTRGQQVTLSCSPISGHRSVSWYQQTPGQGLQFLFEYFSETQRNKGNFPGRFSGRQFSNSRSEMNVSTLELGDSALYLCASSLPLQGIGQPQHFGDGTRLSIL.

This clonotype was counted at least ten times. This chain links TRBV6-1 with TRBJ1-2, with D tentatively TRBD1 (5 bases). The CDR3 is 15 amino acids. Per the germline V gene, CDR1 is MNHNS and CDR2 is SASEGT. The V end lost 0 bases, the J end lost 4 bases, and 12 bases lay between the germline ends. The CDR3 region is CASSEAGAVFYGYTF. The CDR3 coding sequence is TGTGCCAGCAGTGAAGCAGGGGCGGTCTTCTATGGCTACACCTTC.

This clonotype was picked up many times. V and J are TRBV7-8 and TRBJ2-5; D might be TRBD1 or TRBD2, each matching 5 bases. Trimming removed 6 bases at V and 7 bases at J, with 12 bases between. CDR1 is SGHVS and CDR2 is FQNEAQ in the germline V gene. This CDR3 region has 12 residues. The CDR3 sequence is CASSRGLGTQYF. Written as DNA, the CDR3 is TGTGCCAGCAGTCGGGGCTTGGGGACCCAGTACTTC.

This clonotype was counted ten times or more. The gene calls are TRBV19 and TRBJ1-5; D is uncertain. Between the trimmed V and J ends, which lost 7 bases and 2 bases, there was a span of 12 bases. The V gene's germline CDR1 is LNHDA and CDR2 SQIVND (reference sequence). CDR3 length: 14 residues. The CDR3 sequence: CASTRGLGNQPQHF. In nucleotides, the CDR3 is TGTGCCAGTACCCGAGGGTTGGGCAATCAGCCCCAGCATTTT.

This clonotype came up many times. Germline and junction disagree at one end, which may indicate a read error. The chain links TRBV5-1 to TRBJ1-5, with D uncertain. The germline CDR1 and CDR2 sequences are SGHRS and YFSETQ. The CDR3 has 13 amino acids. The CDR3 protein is CASSLGRDQPQHF. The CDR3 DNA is TGTGCCAGCAGTCTGGGCCGCGACCAGCCCCAGCATTTT.

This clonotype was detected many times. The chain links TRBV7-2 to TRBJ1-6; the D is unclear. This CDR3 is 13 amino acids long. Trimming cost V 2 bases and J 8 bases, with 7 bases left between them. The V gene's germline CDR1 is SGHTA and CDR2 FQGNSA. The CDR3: CASSLSLDSPLHF. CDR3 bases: TGTGCCAGCAGCTTATCCTTGGATTCACCCCTCCACTTT.

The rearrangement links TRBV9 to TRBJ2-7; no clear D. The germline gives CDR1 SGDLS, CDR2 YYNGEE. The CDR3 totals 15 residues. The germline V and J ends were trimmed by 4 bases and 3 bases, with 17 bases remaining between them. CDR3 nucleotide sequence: TGTGCCAGCAGCCCCCGGGCAGATACTCTCTACGAGCAGTACTTC. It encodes CASSPRADTLYEQYF.

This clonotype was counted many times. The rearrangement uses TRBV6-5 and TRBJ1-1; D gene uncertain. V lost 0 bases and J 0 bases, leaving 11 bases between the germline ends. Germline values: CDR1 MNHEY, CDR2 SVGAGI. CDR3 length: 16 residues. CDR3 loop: CASSYSQQRVNTEAFF. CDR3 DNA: TGTGCCAGCAGTTACTCACAACAGCGGGTGAACACTGAAGCTTTCTTT.

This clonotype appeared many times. CDR3 amino acids: CASRQGTGANVLTF. CDR3 DNA sequence: TGTGCCAGCAGACAGGGGACGGGGGCCAACGTCCTGACTTTC. V usage is TRBV6-1 and J usage is TRBJ2-6, with 7 bases identical to TRBD1. Germline loops: CDR1 MNHNS, CDR2 SASEGT. The CDR3 has 14 residues. Trimming removed 6 bases from V and 4 bases from J; junction bases left unmatched: 3.

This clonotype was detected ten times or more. CDR3 protein: CASSVSSATWVAKNIQYF. As DNA, the CDR3 is TGCGCCAGCAGCGTCTCCAGCGCCACCTGGGTAGCCAAAAACATTCAGTACTTC. V gene TRBV5-1 combines with J gene TRBJ2-4, with D hard to call. CDR1 is SGHRS and CDR2 is YFSETQ in the germline V gene. This CDR3 is built from 18 residues. V dropped 4 bases and J dropped 0 bases, with 20 bases sitting between them.

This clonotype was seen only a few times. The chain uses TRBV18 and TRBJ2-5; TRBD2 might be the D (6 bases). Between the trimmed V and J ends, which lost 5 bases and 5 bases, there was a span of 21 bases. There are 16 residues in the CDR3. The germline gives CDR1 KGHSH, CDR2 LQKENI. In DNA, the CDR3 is TGTGCCAGCTCAAGTCCTCGGACTACGGCTGAGGAGACCCAGTACTTC. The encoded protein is CASSSPRTTAEETQYF.

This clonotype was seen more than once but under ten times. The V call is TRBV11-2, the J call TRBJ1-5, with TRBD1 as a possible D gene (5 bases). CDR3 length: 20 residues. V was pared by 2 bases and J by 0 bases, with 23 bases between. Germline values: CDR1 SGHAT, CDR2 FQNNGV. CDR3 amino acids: CASSLYWDPWGDNSNQPQHF. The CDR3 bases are TGTGCCAGCAGCTTATATTGGGACCCATGGGGGGATAATAGCAATCAGCCCCAGCATTTT.

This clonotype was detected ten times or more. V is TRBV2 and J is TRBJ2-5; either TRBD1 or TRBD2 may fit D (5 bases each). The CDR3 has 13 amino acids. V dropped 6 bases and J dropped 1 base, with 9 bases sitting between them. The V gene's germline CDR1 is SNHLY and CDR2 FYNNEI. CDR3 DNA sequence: TGTGCCAGCAGAGCAGGGAGCCAAGAGACCCAGTACTTC. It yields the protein CASRAGSQETQYF.

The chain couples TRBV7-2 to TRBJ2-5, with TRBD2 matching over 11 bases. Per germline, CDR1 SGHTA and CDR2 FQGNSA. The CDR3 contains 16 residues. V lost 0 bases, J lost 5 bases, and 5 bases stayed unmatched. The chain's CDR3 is CASSLAPSGRSETQYF. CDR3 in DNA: TGTGCCAGCAGCTTAGCGCCTAGCGGGAGGTCGGAGACCCAGTACTTC.

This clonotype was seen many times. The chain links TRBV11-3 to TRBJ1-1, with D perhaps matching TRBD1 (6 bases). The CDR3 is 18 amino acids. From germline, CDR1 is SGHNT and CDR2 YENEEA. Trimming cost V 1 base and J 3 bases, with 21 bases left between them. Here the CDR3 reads CASSLGELLGAGDTEAFF. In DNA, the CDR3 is TGTGCCAGCAGCTTAGGGGAGTTGTTGGGGGCCGGGGACACTGAAGCTTTCTTT.

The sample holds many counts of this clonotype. CDR3 sequence: CASRGRLYEQYF. The CDR3 nucleotides are TGTGCCAGCAGGGGTAGACTCTACGAGCAGTACTTC. This chain uses TRBV6-5 with TRBJ2-7; no reliable D call. The CDR3 length is 12 residues. Germline V gives CDR1 MNHEY, CDR2 SVGAGI. The V end lost 6 bases, the J end lost 3 bases, and 9 bases lay between the germline ends.